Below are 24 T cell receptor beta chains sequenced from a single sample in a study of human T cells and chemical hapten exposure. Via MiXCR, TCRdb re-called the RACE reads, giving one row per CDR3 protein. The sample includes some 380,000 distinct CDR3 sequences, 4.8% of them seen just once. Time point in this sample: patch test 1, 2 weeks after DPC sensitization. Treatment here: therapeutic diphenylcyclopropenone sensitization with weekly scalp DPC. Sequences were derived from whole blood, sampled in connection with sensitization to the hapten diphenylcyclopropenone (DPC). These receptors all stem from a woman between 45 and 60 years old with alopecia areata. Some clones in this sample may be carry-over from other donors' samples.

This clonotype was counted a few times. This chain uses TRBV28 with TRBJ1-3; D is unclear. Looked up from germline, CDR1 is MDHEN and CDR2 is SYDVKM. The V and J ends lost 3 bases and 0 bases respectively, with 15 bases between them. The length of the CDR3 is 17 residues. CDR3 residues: CASSFSTDGRSGNTIYF. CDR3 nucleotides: TGTGCCAGCAGTTTTTCGACGGACGGACGCTCTGGAAACACCATATATTTT.

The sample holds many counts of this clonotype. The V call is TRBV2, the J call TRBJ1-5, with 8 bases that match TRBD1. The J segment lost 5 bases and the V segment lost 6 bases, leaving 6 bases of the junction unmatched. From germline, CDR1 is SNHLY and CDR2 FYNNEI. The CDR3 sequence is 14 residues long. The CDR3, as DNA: TGTGCCAGCAGATACGGACAGGGACATCAGCCCCAGCATTTT. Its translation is CASRYGQGHQPQHF. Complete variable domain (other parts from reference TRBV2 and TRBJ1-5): EPEVTQTPSHQVTQMGQEVILRCVPISNHLYFYWYRQILGQKVEFLVSFYNNEISEKSEIFDDQFSVERPDGSNFTLKIRSTKLEDSAMYFCASRYGQGHQPQHFGDGTRLSIL.

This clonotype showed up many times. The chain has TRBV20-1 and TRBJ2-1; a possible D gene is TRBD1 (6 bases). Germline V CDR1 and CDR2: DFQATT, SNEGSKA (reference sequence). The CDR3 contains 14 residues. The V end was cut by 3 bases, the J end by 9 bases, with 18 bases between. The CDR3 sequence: CSASFSRGTGEQFF. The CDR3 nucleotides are TGCAGTGCTAGCTTTTCGAGGGGGACCGGTGAGCAGTTCTTC.

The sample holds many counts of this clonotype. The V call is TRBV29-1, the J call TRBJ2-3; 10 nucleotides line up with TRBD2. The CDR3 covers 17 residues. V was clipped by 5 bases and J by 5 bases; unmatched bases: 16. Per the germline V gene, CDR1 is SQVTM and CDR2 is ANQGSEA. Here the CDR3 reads CSVNRGLAGASRDTQYF. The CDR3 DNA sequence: TGCAGCGTTAATAGGGGTCTAGCGGGGGCGAGCCGAGATACGCAGTATTTT.

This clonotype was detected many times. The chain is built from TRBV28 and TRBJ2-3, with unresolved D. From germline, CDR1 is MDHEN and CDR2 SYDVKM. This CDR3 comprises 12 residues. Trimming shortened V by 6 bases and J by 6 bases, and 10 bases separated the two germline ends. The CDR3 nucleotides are TGTGCCAGCAGCTCGTATTCCGATACGCAGTATTTT. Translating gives CASSSYSDTQYF.

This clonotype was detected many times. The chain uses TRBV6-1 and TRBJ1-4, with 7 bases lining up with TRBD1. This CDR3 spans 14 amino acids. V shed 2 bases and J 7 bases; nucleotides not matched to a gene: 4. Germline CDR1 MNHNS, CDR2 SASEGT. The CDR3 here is CASSERGLREKLFF. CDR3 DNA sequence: TGTGCCAGCAGTGAAAGGGGGCTTCGTGAAAAACTGTTTTTT.

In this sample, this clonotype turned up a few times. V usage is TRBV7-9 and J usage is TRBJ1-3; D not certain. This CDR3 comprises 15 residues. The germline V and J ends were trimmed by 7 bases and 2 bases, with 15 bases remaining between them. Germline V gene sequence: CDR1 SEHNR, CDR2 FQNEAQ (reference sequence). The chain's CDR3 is CASNPPEQPGNTIYF. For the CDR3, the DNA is TGTGCCAGCAATCCCCCGGAACAGCCTGGAAACACCATATATTTT.

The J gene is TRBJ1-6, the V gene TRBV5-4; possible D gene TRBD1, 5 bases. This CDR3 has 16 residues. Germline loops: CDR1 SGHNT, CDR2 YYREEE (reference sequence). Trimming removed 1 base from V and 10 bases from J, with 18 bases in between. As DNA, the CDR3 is TGTGCCAGCAGCTTGTACCCCCGGGACTTGGTGTCACCCCTCCACTTT. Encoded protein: CASSLYPRDLVSPLHF.

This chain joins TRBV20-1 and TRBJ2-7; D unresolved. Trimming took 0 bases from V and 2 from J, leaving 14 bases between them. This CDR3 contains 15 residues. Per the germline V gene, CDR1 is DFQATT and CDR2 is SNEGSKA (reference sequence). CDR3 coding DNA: TGCAGTGCTAGAGATCTTACAGTCACCACCTACGAGCAGTACTTC. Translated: CSARDLTVTTYEQYF.

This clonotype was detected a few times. The CDR3 reads CATSDLTELFF. The CDR3 bases are TGTGCCACCAGTGATTTAACCGAGCTGTTTTTT. This chain connects TRBV24-1 to TRBJ2-2, with D uncertain. This CDR3 has 11 amino acids. Trimming removed 1 base from V and 11 bases from J, with 4 bases in between. Germline V CDR1 and CDR2: KGHDR, SFDVKD.

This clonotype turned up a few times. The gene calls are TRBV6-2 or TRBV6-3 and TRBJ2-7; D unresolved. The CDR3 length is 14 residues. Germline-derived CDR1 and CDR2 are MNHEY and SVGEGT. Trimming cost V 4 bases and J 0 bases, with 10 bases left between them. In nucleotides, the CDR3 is TGTGCCAGCAGTTCCGGGCTGACCTCCTACGAGCAGTACTTC. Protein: CASSSGLTSYEQYF.

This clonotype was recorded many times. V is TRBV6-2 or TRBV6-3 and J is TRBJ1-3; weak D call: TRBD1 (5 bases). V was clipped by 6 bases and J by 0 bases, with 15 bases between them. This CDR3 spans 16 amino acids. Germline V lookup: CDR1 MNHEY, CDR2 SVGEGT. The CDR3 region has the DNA TGTGCCAGCAGAAAAGAGGGACGGAGCTCTGGAAACACCATATATTTT. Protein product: CASRKEGRSSGNTIYF.

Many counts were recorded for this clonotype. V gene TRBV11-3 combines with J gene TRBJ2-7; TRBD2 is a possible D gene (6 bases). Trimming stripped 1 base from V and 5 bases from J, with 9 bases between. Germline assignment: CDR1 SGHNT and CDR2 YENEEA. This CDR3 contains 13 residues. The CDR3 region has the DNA TGTGCCAGCAGCTTAGGCGGACTAAACGAGCAGTACTTC. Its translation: CASSLGGLNEQYF.

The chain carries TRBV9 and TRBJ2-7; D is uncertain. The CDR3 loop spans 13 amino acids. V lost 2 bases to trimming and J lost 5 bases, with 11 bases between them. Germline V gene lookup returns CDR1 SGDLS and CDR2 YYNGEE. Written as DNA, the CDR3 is TGTGCCAGCAGCGTCCGCAAAACGGACGAGCAGTACTTC. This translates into CASSVRKTDEQYF.

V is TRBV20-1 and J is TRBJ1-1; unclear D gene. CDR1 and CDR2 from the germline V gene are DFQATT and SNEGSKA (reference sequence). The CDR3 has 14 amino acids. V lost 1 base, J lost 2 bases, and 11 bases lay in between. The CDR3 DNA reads TGCAGTGCTAGAGGAACACAGATAAACACTGAAGCTTTCTTT. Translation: CSARGTQINTEAFF.

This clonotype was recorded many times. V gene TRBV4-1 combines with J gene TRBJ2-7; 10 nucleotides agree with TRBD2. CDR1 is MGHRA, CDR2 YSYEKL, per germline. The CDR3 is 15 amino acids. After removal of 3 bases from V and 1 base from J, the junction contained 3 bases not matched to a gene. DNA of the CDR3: TGCGCCAGCAGCCAGGTGACTAGCGGGTCCTACGAGCAGTACTTC. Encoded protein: CASSQVTSGSYEQYF.

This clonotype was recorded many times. The CDR3 region has the DNA TGTGCCATCAGTGAGCCAGGGAGCACAGATACGCAGTATTTT. Translated, it gives CAISEPGSTDTQYF. The chain couples TRBV10-3 to TRBJ2-3; possible D gene TRBD1, 5 bases. CDR3 length equals 14 residues. Germline V CDR1 and CDR2: ENHRY, SYGVKD. The V and J ends lost 2 bases and 0 bases respectively, with 6 bases between them.

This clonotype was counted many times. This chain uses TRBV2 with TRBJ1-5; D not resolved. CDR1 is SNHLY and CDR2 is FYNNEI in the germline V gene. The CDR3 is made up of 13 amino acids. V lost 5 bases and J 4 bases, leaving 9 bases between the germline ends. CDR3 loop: CASSLGENQPQHF. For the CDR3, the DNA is TGTGCCAGCAGTCTGGGAGAAAATCAGCCCCAGCATTTT.

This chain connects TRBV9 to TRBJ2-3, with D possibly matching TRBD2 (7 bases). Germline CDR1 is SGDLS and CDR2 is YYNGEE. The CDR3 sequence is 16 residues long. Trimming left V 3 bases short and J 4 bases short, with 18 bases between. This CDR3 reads CASSGEGGGPSDTQYF. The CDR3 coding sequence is TGTGCCAGCAGCGGAGAAGGGGGAGGGCCATCAGATACGCAGTATTTT. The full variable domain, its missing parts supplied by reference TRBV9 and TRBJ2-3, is DSGVTQTPKHLITATGQRVTLRCSPRSGDLSVYWYQQSLDQGLQFLIQYYNGEERAKGNILERFSAQQFPDLHSELNLSSLELGDSALYFCASSGEGGGPSDTQYFGPGTRLTVL.

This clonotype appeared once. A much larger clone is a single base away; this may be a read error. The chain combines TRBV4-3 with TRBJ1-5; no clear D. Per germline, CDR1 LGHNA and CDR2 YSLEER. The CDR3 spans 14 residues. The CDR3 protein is CASSQTGRDQPQRF. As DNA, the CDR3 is TGCGCCAGCAGCCAAACCGGGAGGGATCAGCCCCAGCGTTTT.

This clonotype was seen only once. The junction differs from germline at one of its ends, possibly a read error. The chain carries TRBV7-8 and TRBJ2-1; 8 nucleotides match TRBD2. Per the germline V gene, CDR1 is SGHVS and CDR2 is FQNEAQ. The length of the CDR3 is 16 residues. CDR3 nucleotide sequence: TGTGCCAGCAGCTCAAGCGGGGGCAGCTCCTACAATAAGCAGTTCTTC. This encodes CASSSSGGSSYNKQFF. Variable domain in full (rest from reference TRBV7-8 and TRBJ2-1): GAGVSQSPRYKVAKRGQDVALRCDPISGHVSLFWYQQALGQGPEFLTYFQNEAQLDKSGLPSDRFFAERPEGSVSTLKIQRTQQEDSAVYLCASSSSGGSSYNKQFFGPGTRLTVL.

CDR3 protein: CASSLGSRSLTDTQYF. The DNA for the CDR3 is TGTGCCAGCAGCTTGGGAAGCAGGAGTCTCACAGATACGCAGTATTTT. This chain joins TRBV5-4 and TRBJ2-3; D remains unclear. In germline, CDR1 is SGHNT, CDR2 YYREEE (reference sequence). V dropped 0 bases and J dropped 2 bases, with 13 bases sitting between them. This CDR3 is built from 16 residues.

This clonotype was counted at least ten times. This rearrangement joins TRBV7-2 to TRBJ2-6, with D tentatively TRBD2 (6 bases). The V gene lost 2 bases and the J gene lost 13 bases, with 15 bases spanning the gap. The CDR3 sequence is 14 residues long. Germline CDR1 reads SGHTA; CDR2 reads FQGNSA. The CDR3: CASSLRLDPLVLTF. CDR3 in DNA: TGTGCCAGCAGCTTAAGACTAGACCCGCTGGTCCTGACTTTC.

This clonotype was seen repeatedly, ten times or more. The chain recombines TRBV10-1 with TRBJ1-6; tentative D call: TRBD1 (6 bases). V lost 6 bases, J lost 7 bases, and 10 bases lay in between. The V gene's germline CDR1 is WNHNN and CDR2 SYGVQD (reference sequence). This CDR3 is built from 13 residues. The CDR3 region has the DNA TGCGCCAGCAGCCGCGACAGGAATTCACCCCTCCACTTT. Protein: CASSRDRNSPLHF.